The text below deals with one T cell receptor beta chain. Its specificity is unknown. One end of the junction does not line up with germline, which may come from a read error. A J-beta primer mix and a sample-barcoded 5' primer were used in a second PCR of about 7 to 11 cycles. MiXCR was run by TCRdb on the 5' RACE reads, yielding one entry per CDR3 protein. There are over 700,000 distinct CDR3 sequences in the sample; about 55% occur only once, and about two fifths lies in the top ten. The record originates from a study of blood T cells in healthy people across ages. Study results and caveats: Estimated diversity, derived from one million T cells, was regarded as an underestimate. TCR beta diversity per million T cells fell roughly linearly with age.

Each donor was a healthy Caucasian individual from Russia, aged about 6 to 90. Staff drew ten milliliters of peripheral blood from each donor. CDR3 length: 12 amino acids. The specimen sequenced was blood. The rearrangement uses TRBV12-3 or TRBV12-4 and TRBJ1-5, with unresolved D. This TCR was sampled from a man older than 75 in good health. Written as DNA, the CDR3 is TGTGTCAGCAAAGTGAACAATCAGCCCCAGCATTTT. It codes for CVSKVNNQPQHF.